What follows are 12 T cell receptor beta chains derived from one specimen sequenced in a study of immune evolution from preneoplasia to lung adenocarcinoma. Method: immunoSEQ multiplex PCR; TCRdb's copy keeps in-frame clones and lacks some. The sample lists about 5,000 clones; roughly 77% were seen once. Sequenced sample: FFPE minimally invasive lung adenocarcinoma tissue. These receptors were obtained from a person in their 70s with lung adenocarcinoma.

The V gene is TRBV18, the J gene TRBJ1-4; 7 bases match TRBD1. V dropped 2 bases and J dropped 3; count of bases not matched to a gene: 3. Germline V gives CDR1 KGHSH, CDR2 LQKENI. The CDR3 runs to 15 residues. In nucleotides, the CDR3 is TGTGCCAGCTCACCAAGACAGGGCCCTAATGAAAAACTGTTTTTT. As protein: CASSPRQGPNEKLFF.

A single count supports this clone. This chain connects TRBV18 to TRBJ1-1; TRBD1 matches at 7 bases. V gave up 5 bases and J gave up 0 bases; unmatched junction bases: 6. Germline CDR1 and CDR2: KGHSH and LQKENI. There are 15 residues in the CDR3. CDR3 DNA sequence: TGTGCCAGCTCAACAGAACAGGGGATGAACACTGAAGCTTTCTTT. This codes for CASSTEQGMNTEAFF.

V is TRBV5-1 and J is TRBJ1-2; TRBD1 matches 7 bases. V shed 8 bases, J shed 3 bases, and the junction held 7 bases outside the gene matches. The germline gives CDR1 SGHRS, CDR2 YFSETQ. The CDR3 totals 13 residues. CDR3 amino acids: CASSTGLDYGYTF. CDR3 DNA sequence: TGCGCCAGTTCGACAGGGTTGGACTATGGCTACACCTTC.

The rearrangement links TRBV21-1 to TRBJ2-1. TRBV21-1 is labeled a pseudogene. The CDR3 sequence is 12 residues long. The DNA of the CDR3 is TGTGCCAGAATGAAGGGTGGCAATGAGCAGTTCTTC. Protein product: CARMKGGNEQFF.

The chain combines TRBV9 with TRBJ1-1; 9 bases match TRBD1. There are 14 residues in the CDR3. J gave up 4 bases and V 4 bases, and 5 bases lay outside the gene matches. CDR1 SGDLS and CDR2 YYNGEE come from the germline V gene. Here the CDR3 DNA reads TGTGCCAGCAGCTCACAACAGGGGGCCACTGAAGCTTTCTTT. It is translated as CASSSQQGATEAFF.

The chain employs TRBV11-2 and TRBJ2-1, with 8 bases fitting TRBD2. The CDR3 runs to 17 residues. V was pared by 5 bases and J by 7 bases, with 16 bases of the junction left unmatched. Per germline, CDR1 SGHAT and CDR2 FQNNGV. The CDR3 bases are TGTGCCAGCAGCGGAGGTTTAGCGGGATTTTTTGGGAATGAGCAGTTCTTC. Translated: CASSGGLAGFFGNEQFF.

A few counts support this clone. The rearrangement links TRBV7-3 to TRBJ2-1; 8 bases line up with TRBD2. The CDR3 has 16 amino acids. Germline-derived CDR1 and CDR2 are SGHTA and FQGTGA. Trimming cost V 5 bases and J 0 bases; bases outside gene matches: 6. CDR3 sequence reads: CASSMTSESSYNEQFF. In nucleotides, the CDR3 is TGTGCCAGCAGCATGACTAGCGAGAGCTCCTACAATGAGCAGTTCTTC.

This sequence joins TRBV27 and TRBJ2-7; D is unclear. The V and J ends lost 3 bases and 4 bases respectively, with 19 bases between them. The CDR3 is 16 residues long. Germline assignment: CDR1 MNHEY and CDR2 SMNVEV (reference sequence). DNA of the CDR3: TGTGCCAGCAGTTTTTCCGGACCCTCGTTATCTTACGAGCAGTACTTC. Its translation: CASSFSGPSLSYEQYF.

V and J are TRBV30 and TRBJ1-5, with 8 bases that match TRBD1. The germline V gene has CDR1 GTSNPN and CDR2 SVGIG (reference sequence). Trimming removed 5 bases from V and 5 bases from J; junction bases left unmatched: 8. The length of the CDR3 is 14 residues. CDR3: CAWASGGWDQPQHF. The CDR3 bases are TGTGCCTGGGCCTCAGGGGGCTGGGATCAGCCCCAGCATTTT.

The gene calls are TRBV5-5 and TRBJ1-1; D might be TRBD1 (6 bases). The CDR3 runs to 15 residues. In germline, CDR1 is SGHKS, CDR2 YYEKEE (reference sequence). Between the trimmed V and J ends, which lost 4 bases and 5 bases, there was a span of 18 bases. This CDR3 reads CASSKDSGGGTEAFF. The CDR3 DNA is TGTGCCAGCAGCAAGGACAGTGGTGGAGGGACTGAAGCTTTCTTT.

The chain has TRBV6-6 and TRBJ2-5; no clear D gene. The CDR3 totals 13 residues. V was trimmed by 2 bases and J by 7 bases, leaving 11 bases between them. The germline gives CDR1 MNHNY, CDR2 SVGAGI (reference sequence). This CDR3 reads CASSYDPGGTQYF. The CDR3 DNA is TGTGCCAGCAGTTACGATCCCGGCGGGACCCAGTACTTC.

The chain joins TRBV7-6 to TRBJ2-5, with TRBD1 identical over 12 bases. The CDR3 spans 17 residues. The V gene's germline CDR1 is SGHVS and CDR2 FNYEAQ. Unmatched junction bases numbered 10, after V lost 4 bases and J lost 4 bases. The CDR3 spells CASSSRAGTGGRETQYF. CDR3 DNA sequence: TGTGCCAGCAGCTCCCGTGCCGGGACAGGGGGCCGAGAGACCCAGTACTTC.